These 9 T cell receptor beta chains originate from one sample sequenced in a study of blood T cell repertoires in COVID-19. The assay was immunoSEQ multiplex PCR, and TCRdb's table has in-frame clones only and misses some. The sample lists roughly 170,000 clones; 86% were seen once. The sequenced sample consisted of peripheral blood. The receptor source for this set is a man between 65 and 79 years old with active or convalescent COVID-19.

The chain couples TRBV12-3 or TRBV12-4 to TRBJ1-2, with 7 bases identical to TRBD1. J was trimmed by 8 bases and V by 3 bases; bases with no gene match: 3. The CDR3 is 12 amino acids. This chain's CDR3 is CASSLTGYGYTF. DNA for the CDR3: TGTGCCAGCAGTTTGACAGGGTACGGCTACACCTTC.

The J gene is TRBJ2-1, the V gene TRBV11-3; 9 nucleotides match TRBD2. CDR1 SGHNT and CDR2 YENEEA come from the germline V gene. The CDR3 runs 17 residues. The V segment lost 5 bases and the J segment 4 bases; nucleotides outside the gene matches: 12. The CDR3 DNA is TGTGCCAGCAGCCCCACGGGGTCACTAGCGGGTTACAATGAGCAGTTCTTC. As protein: CASSPTGSLAGYNEQFF. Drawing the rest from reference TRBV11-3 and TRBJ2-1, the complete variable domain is EAGVVQSPRYKIIEKKQPVAFWCNPISGHNTLYWYLQNLGQGPELLIRYENEEAVDDSQLPKDRFSAERLKGVDSTLKIQPAELGDSAVYLCASSPTGSLAGYNEQFFGPGTRLTVL.

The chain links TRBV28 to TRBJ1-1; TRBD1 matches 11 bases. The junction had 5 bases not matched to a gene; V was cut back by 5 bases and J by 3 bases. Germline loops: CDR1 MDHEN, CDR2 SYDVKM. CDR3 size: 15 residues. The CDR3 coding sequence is TGTGCCAGCAGTATTCCGGGACAGGGGGACACTGAAGCTTTCTTT. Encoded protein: CASSIPGQGDTEAFF.

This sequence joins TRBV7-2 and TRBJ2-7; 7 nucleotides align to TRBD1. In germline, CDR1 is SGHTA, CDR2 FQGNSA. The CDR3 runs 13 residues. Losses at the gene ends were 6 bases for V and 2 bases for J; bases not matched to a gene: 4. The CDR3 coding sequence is TGTGCCAGCAGTGACAGGGCAGCCTACGAGCAGTACTTC. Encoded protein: CASSDRAAYEQYF.

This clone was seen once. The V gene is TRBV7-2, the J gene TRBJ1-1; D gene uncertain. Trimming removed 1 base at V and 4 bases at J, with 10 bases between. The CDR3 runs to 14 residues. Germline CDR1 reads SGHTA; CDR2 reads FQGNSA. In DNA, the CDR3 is TGTGCCAGCAGCTTAGGCTCAACCGGCACTGAAGCTTTCTTT. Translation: CASSLGSTGTEAFF.

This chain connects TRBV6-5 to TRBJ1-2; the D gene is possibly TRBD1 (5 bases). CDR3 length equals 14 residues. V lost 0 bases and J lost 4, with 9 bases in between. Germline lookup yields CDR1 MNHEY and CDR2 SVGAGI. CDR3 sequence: CASSYSGRGYGYTF. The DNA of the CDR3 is TGTGCCAGCAGTTACTCTGGAAGGGGCTATGGCTACACCTTC.

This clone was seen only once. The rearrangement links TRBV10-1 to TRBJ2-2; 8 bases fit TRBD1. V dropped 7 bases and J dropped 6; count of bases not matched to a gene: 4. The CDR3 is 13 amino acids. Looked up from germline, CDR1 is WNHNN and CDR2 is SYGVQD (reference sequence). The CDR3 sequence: CASTPGGSGELFF. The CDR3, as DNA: TGCGCCAGCACCCCAGGGGGCTCCGGGGAGCTGTTTTTT.

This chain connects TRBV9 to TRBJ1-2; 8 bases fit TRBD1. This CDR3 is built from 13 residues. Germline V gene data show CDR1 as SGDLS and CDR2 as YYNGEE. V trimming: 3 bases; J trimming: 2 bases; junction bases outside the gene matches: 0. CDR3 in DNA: TGTGCCAGCAGCGACAGGGGGAACTATGGCTACACCTTC. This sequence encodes CASSDRGNYGYTF. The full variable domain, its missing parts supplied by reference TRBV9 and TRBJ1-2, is DSGVTQTPKHLITATGQRVTLRCSPRSGDLSVYWYQQSLDQGLQFLIQYYNGEERAKGNILERFSAQQFPDLHSELNLSSLELGDSALYFCASSDRGNYGYTFGSGTRLTVV.

This chain's CDR3 is CASSLMGTVSSYEQYF. The CDR3 DNA is TGTGCCAGCAGTTTAATGGGGACAGTGAGCTCCTACGAGCAGTACTTC. The rearrangement uses TRBV27 and TRBJ2-7, with 7 bases aligning to TRBD1. V was pared by 2 bases and J by 0 bases, with 7 bases of the junction left unmatched. The germline gives CDR1 MNHEY, CDR2 SMNVEV (reference sequence). CDR3 length: 16 amino acids.